This T cell receptor (beta chain) came from a study of blood T cell repertoires in COVID-19. Study at large: COVID-19 samples from acute and convalescent phases originated in the United States, Italy and Spain. PBMCs, B-cell-depleted T cells, or T cells provided the cDNA or gDNA that made up the material.

Data came from immunoSEQ multiplex PCR; TCRdb stores just in-frame clones and leaves some out. The sample records under 200,000 clones, about 82% being singletons. The V and J ends lost 7 bases and 4 bases respectively, with 17 bases between them. Germline V gene sequence: CDR1 SGHDT, CDR2 YYEEEE. This CDR3 has 14 amino acids. This clone was observed once. Participant age was roughly 18 to 89 years, and participants resided in 25 or so US areas. Cohorts were determined from participant-reported clinical history. The sequencing sample was made of PBMCs or T cells enriched from blood (not recorded which). The TCR originated in a man between 40 and 49 years old with acute COVID-19. J is TRBJ1-2 and V is TRBV5-6; D is perhaps TRBD1 (6 bases). The CDR3 protein is CASSTRTAFYGYTF. CDR3 bases: TGTGCCAGCTCCACCCGGACAGCCTTCTATGGCTACACCTTC.